Given below is one T cell receptor beta chain in context. The sample originates from a study of tumor-infiltrating lymphocytes in primary liver carcinoma. The V gene's germline CDR1 is SGHRS and CDR2 YFSETQ. V shed 4 bases, J shed 6 bases, and the junction held 12 bases outside the gene matches. This CDR3 contains 15 residues. Priming with a constant-region primer yielded TCR beta cDNA from about 500 ng total RNA. Sequencing libraries for TCR beta derived from three nested multiplex PCR rounds that used slightly modified ARM-PCR. Rounds one and two of PCR, each of 10 to 11 cycles, were primed with TRBV1-TRBV30 forward primers and a C-beta reverse primer. TCRdb redid the calling of the multiplex PCR reads with MiXCR, one entry per CDR3 protein. Among some 190,000 distinct CDR3 sequences listed, around four fifths were seen once. The study co-extracted DNA and RNA from 20-30 mg of unsorted bulk tissue.

The source material was tumor tissue from primary liver carcinoma. J is TRBJ2-7 and V is TRBV5-1, with 8 bases identical to TRBD2. The TCR comes from a middle-aged man with primary liver carcinoma and hepatitis B virus infection. CDR3 in DNA: TGCGCCAGCAGCCTGGACGGGACTAGTCACGGCGAGCAGTACTTC. It specifies CASSLDGTSHGEQYF.